The rows below give T cell receptor beta chains drawn from one sample of a study of metastatic and nonmetastatic thyroid tumors. TCRdb reprocessed the PCR reads using MiXCR. The sample consists of 14,000 to 15,000 clones, around 4% of them appearing once. The sample was tumor tissue. The receptor source for this set is a female donor with papillary thyroid cancer or a benign thyroid nodule (not recorded which). Some clones in this sample may be carry-over from other donors' samples. Both conserved end residues are part of each CDR3. A D gene is named only where the DNA matches it firmly. Only some rows state a clone size, as once, few, many or a class for expanded clones.

D	V	J	size	CDR3	DNA
.	TRBV24-1	TRBJ1-5	.	CATSPYGNQPQHF	TGTGCCACCAGCCCTTACGGAAATCAGCCCCAGCATTTT
.	TRBV28	TRBJ2-7	few	CASAITLRREQYF	TGTGCCAGCGCCATTACGTTACGGCGGGAGCAGTACTTC
.	TRBV24-1	TRBJ1-2	few	CATSDRGTAAHRYTF	TGTGCCACCAGTGACCGCGGGACTGCTGCACACCGCTACACCTTC
.	TRBV11-2	TRBJ2-2	few	CASSLVGEAGELFF	TGTGCCAGCAGCTTAGTGGGGGAAGCCGGGGAGCTGTTTTTT
TRBD2	TRBV2	TRBJ2-1	few	CASKAGRADNEQFF	TGTGCCAGCAAGGCCGGGAGGGCCGATAATGAGCAGTTCTTC
.	TRBV11-3	TRBJ2-5	.	CASSLDISRKETQYF	TGTGCCAGCAGCTTAGATATCAGTCGCAAAGAGACCCAGTACTTC
.	TRBV11-1	TRBJ2-6	.	CASSYARAGANVLTF	TGTGCCAGCAGCTACGCTAGAGCTGGGGCCAACGTCCTGACTTTC
.	TRBV11-2	TRBJ2-6	few	CASSRQVSVANVLTF	TGTGCCAGCAGCCGACAGGTCTCTGTGGCCAACGTCCTGACTTTC
.	TRBV7-2	TRBJ1-2	few	CASSLDGSGRGYTF	TGTGCCAGCAGCTTAGACGGCTCAGGGCGGGGCTACACCTTC
.	TRBV12-3/TRBV12-4	TRBJ1-1	.	CASSFFSGAEAFF	TGTGCCAGCAGTTTTTTCTCGGGGGCTGAAGCTTTCTTT